A selection of T cell receptor beta chains follows, all from one sample in a study of OX40 agonist ivuxolimab in advanced cancers. The repertoire was sequenced with immunoSEQ multiplex PCR; TCRdb's copy has only in-frame clones and lacks some. This sample yields roughly 20,000 clones, of which about 86% are seen a single time; around 4% belongs to the top ten. The sequencing used CD4+ or CD8+ T cells sorted from blood, collected in a trial of the OX40 agonist ivuxolimab. The source is an adult with an advanced solid tumor such as melanoma, head and neck, liver or kidney cancer. CDR3s include the opening cysteine and the closing phenylalanine or tryptophan. D genes are given only for firm matches. Clone size is given for some rows only: seen once, a few or many times, or a class if the clone is expanded.

16	TRBV4-2	TRBD2	TRBJ2-7	.	TGTGCCAGCAGCCAAGATCTAGGCACTAGCGGGATGGTGCAGTACTTC	CASSQDLGTSGMVQYF
14	TRBV19	.	TRBJ1-2	.	TGTGCCAGTACCCCGGGGGGGGCCAACTATGGCTACACCTTC	CASTPGGANYGYTF
17	TRBV7-2	.	TRBJ2-3	.	TGTGCCAGCAGTCTCCCGGGACGGGGACTCCTCGCAGATACGCAGTATTTT	CASSLPGRGLLADTQYF
13	TRBV7-6	.	TRBJ2-5	.	TGTGCCAGCAGCTTACGGGGTTACGAGACCCAGTACTTC	CASSLRGYETQYF
15	TRBV5-1	TRBD1	TRBJ2-1	.	TGCGCCAGCAGCAAGGGACAGGTCTCTTACAATGAGCAGTTCTTC	CASSKGQVSYNEQFF
15	TRBV11-2	TRBD1	TRBJ1-5	once	TGTGCCAGCAGCTTGAAGGGGACAGGGAATCAGCCCCAGCATTTT	CASSLKGTGNQPQHF
13	TRBV27	.	TRBJ2-5	.	TGTGCCAGCAAGCCGGGGGTGTCGGAGACCCAGTACTTC	CASKPGVSETQYF
14	TRBV15	TRBD2	TRBJ2-7	.	TGTGCCACCAGCAGAGCCCGCGGGGAGGGAGAGCAGTACTTC	CATSRARGEGEQYF
14	TRBV28	.	TRBJ2-7	once	TGTGCCAGCAGCCTATCTCAAGGGCAGTACGAGCAGTACTTC	CASSLSQGQYEQYF
14	TRBV6-5	.	TRBJ2-1	once	TGTGCCAGCCCCAAGGGAATTTCGGTCAATGAGCAGTTCTTC	CASPKGISVNEQFF
16	TRBV5-1	TRBD2	TRBJ2-1	.	TGCGCCAGCAGCACGGCTAGCGGGAGGGGTTACAATGAGCAGTTCTTC	CASSTASGRGYNEQFF
15	TRBV5-1	.	TRBJ2-1	.	TGCGCCAGCAGCTTGAACGCGGGACCGGTCGATGAGCAGTTCTTC	CASSLNAGPVDEQFF
14	TRBV6-5	.	TRBJ2-3	.	TGTGCCAGCAAGCGCGTCGGGGGCACAGATACGCAGTATTTT	CASKRVGGTDTQYF
13	TRBV9	.	TRBJ1-3	.	TGTGCCACCGCGGAGGGGGTTGGAAACACCATATATTTT	CATAEGVGNTIYF
16	TRBV7-2	TRBD1	TRBJ2-2	.	TGTGCCAGCAGCTTAGCAGGTTCAGGGGGCACCGGGGAGCTGTTTTTT	CASSLAGSGGTGELFF
16	TRBV15	TRBD1	TRBJ2-2	once	TGTGCCACCAGCCAGGCCAGGGGGCAGAGGTCCGGGGAGCTGTTTTTT	CATSQARGQRSGELFF
16	TRBV19	TRBD1	TRBJ2-2	.	TGTGCCAGTAGTATAGTCATACAGGGGGGCACCGGGGAGCTGTTTTTT	CASSIVIQGGTGELFF
14	TRBV7-9	TRBD1	TRBJ1-2	.	TGTGCCAGCAGCTTATCCGGGACAGAAGTTGGCTACACCTTC	CASSLSGTEVGYTF
11	TRBV29-1	.	TRBJ2-2	.	TGCAGCGTAAAGAACACCGGGGAGCTGTTTTTT	CSVKNTGELFF
14	TRBV7-2	.	TRBJ1-5	.	TGTGCCAGCAGCCTCCGCAACGGCAATCAGCCCCAGCATTTT	CASSLRNGNQPQHF
16	TRBV7-2	TRBD2	TRBJ2-1	.	TGTGCCAGCAGCTATCTAGCGGGCCCTTTCCCCAATGAGCAGTTCTTC	CASSYLAGPFPNEQFF
12	TRBV7-8	.	TRBJ1-2	.	TGTGCCAGCAGCTTAGCTGGCGTTGGGTACACCTTC	CASSLAGVGYTF
15	TRBV19	TRBD1	TRBJ2-1	.	TGTGCCAGTATGGGGGTGGGACAGGGGAGTAATGAGCAGTTCTTC	CASMGVGQGSNEQFF
15	TRBV13	TRBD2	TRBJ2-5	.	TGTGCCAGCAGCCTCTCTAGCGGGAGCGCGGAGACCCAGTACTTC	CASSLSSGSAETQYF
13	TRBV19	.	TRBJ2-5	.	TGTGCCAGTAGTGTACAGATCCAAGAGACCCAGTACTTC	CASSVQIQETQYF
13	TRBV5-1	.	TRBJ2-7	.	TGCGCCAGCAGCCCCGCCGATTCCTACGAGCAGTACTTC	CASSPADSYEQYF
18	TRBV7-3	TRBD1	TRBJ1-1	.	TGTGCCAGCAGCCCTCGGACAGGGTGGGGAGGTACGAGACCTGAAGCTTTCTTT	CASSPRTGWGGTRPEAFF
15	TRBV18	.	TRBJ1-5	.	TGTGCCAGCTCACCACCAGGGACTAGCAATCAGCCCCAGCATTTT	CASSPPGTSNQPQHF
13	TRBV19	.	TRBJ2-7	.	TGTGCCAGTAGTCCTGAGGGGGCCTACGAGCAGTACTTC	CASSPEGAYEQYF
14	TRBV4-1	.	TRBJ2-7	few	TGCGCCAGCAGCCAAGATCCAGGAATCTACGAGCAGTACTTC	CASSQDPGIYEQYF
13	TRBV7-9	.	TRBJ1-5	once	TGTGCCAGCAGCTTGGATAGCAATCAGCCCCAGCATTTT	CASSLDSNQPQHF
15	TRBV21-1	.	TRBJ2-3	.	TGTGCCAGCAGGAGCGGGAGGGCCACCCCAGATACGCAGTATTTT	CASRSGRATPDTQYF
19	TRBV19	TRBD2	TRBJ2-1	once	TGTGCCAGTACCTCCTCCGGGACTAGCGGGGGCGAATTTTCTAATGAGCAGTTCTTC	CASTSSGTSGGEFSNEQFF
14	TRBV5-5	.	TRBJ2-5	.	TGTGCCAGCAGCATGGCTGTCAGGGTTGAGACCCAGTACTTC	CASSMAVRVETQYF
11	TRBV30	.	TRBJ1-1	few	TGTGCCTGGAGCGGCCCAGGGAGGGCTTTCTTT	CAWSGPGRAFF
14	TRBV5-4	.	TRBJ2-1	.	TGTGCCAGCAGCCTACAGGGTTCCTACAATGAGCAGTTCTTC	CASSLQGSYNEQFF
14	TRBV28	.	TRBJ2-2	.	TGTGCCAGCATGGGAGGGGGGCTAGTCGGGGAGCTGTTTTTT	CASMGGGLVGELFF